The 20 T cell receptor beta chains given below trace back to one sample, sequenced in a study of blood T cell repertoires in COVID-19. Profiling relied on immunoSEQ multiplex PCR, and the TCRdb table lists in-frame clones only, not all of them. The sample holds about 55,000 clones, about 85% seen once. Material for sequencing was peripheral blood. The receptors stem from a human donor in a cohort sampled during active COVID-19.

This clone has a handful of counts. The chain carries TRBV7-8 and TRBJ1-6, with D uncertain. The CDR3 extends over 15 amino acids. V was pared by 1 base and J by 7 bases, with 11 bases between. Germline V gene sequence: CDR1 SGHVS, CDR2 FQNEAQ. CDR3 sequence (DNA): TGTGCCAGCAGCTTAGGACGGGGTCGGAATTCACCCCTCCACTTT. Protein product: CASSLGRGRNSPLHF.

The genes are TRBV5-1 and TRBJ2-1; 8 nucleotides agree with TRBD2. V lost 0 bases, J lost 7 bases, and 9 bases stayed unmatched. Per germline, CDR1 SGHRS and CDR2 YFSETQ. This CDR3 has 16 residues. The CDR3 here is CASSLGAVAGKNEQFF. The CDR3 nucleotides are TGCGCCAGCAGCTTGGGCGCGGTAGCGGGAAAAAATGAGCAGTTCTTC.

The V call is TRBV28, the J call TRBJ1-4; D gene ambiguous. V dropped 1 base and J dropped 7 bases, with 16 bases sitting between them. The germline V gene encodes CDR1 MDHEN and CDR2 SYDVKM. This CDR3 contains 16 residues. CDR3 DNA: TGTGCCAGCAGTTTATTCAGACAATCACTCACTGAAAAACTGTTTTTT. This encodes CASSLFRQSLTEKLFF.

The genes are TRBV30 and TRBJ1-4; 7 nucleotides agree with TRBD1. This CDR3 spans 15 amino acids. Germline values: CDR1 GTSNPN, CDR2 SVGIG (reference sequence). J was trimmed by 5 bases and V by 2 bases; bases with no gene match: 8. DNA for the CDR3: TGTGCCTGGAGTCCGTTGACAGGGACGAATGAAAAACTGTTTTTT. The encoded protein is CAWSPLTGTNEKLFF.

In this sample, this clone turned up a few times. This chain joins TRBV6-2 or TRBV6-3 and TRBJ2-1; D possibly corresponds to TRBD2 (6 bases). Between the trimmed V and J ends, which lost 4 bases and 5 bases, there was a span of 15 bases. The CDR3 consists of 15 residues. Germline V gives CDR1 MNHEY, CDR2 SVGEGT. The CDR3 sequence: CASSSLTGSHNEQFF. The DNA of the CDR3 is TGTGCCAGCAGTTCCTTAACCGGGAGTCACAATGAGCAGTTCTTC.

J is TRBJ2-1 and V is TRBV5-1; perhaps TRBD2 as D (5 bases). The CDR3 is made up of 16 amino acids. Deletions cut 0 bases from V and 8 bases from J, with 18 bases between. The germline V gene has CDR1 SGHRS and CDR2 YFSETQ. The DNA of the CDR3 is TGCGCCAGCAGCTTGGCCGCGGCTAGCATTGGCCATGAGCAGTTCTTC. Translated: CASSLAAASIGHEQFF.

The chain carries TRBV7-9 and TRBJ2-7; 7 bases fit TRBD1. The length of the CDR3 is 14 residues. From germline, CDR1 is SEHNR and CDR2 FQNEAQ (reference sequence). The trim removed 5 bases at V and 6 bases at J, leaving 10 bases unmatched. CDR3 region: CASSPRTGRGEQYF. CDR3 bases: TGTGCCAGCAGCCCTCGGACAGGCCGGGGCGAGCAGTACTTC.

The CDR3 DNA is TGCGCCAGCAGCTTGGACTGGAACTATGGCTACACCTTC. Translation: CASSLDWNYGYTF. This rearrangement joins TRBV5-1 to TRBJ1-2, with D hard to call. The V and J ends lost 0 bases and 2 bases respectively, with 5 bases between them. Germline V gene data show CDR1 as SGHRS and CDR2 as YFSETQ. This CDR3 has 13 amino acids.

V usage is TRBV30 and J usage is TRBJ2-1; a possible D gene is TRBD2 (6 bases). V lost 3 bases, J lost 10 bases, and 19 bases lay in between. This CDR3 is built from 14 residues. The germline V gene encodes CDR1 GTSNPN and CDR2 SVGIG (reference sequence). The CDR3 bases are TGTGCCTGGAGCGTCCGGGACTGGGCTCGGGAGCAGTTCTTC. It codes for CAWSVRDWAREQFF.

This clone was picked up one time. Other DNA variants within this sample encode the same CDR3. The genes are TRBV2 and TRBJ1-5; a possible D gene is TRBD1 (6 bases). The germline CDR1 and CDR2 sequences are SNHLY and FYNNEI. This CDR3 region has 14 residues. The V end lost 6 bases, the J end lost 4 bases, and 13 bases lay between the germline ends. The CDR3 DNA is TGTGCCAGCAGCCCGGACAGAGGGAATCAGCCCCAGCATTTT. Translating gives CASSPDRGNQPQHF. Looking up the rest from reference TRBV2 and TRBJ1-5 gives the full variable domain: EPEVTQTPSHQVTQMGQEVILRCVPISNHLYFYWYRQILGQKVEFLVSFYNNEISEKSEIFDDQFSVERPDGSNFTLKIRSTKLEDSAMYFCASSPDRGNQPQHFGDGTRLSIL.

The genes are TRBV11-2 and TRBJ2-2, with 11 positions matching TRBD1. After removal of 3 bases from V and 6 bases from J, the junction contained 12 bases not matched to a gene. This CDR3 has 18 residues. CDR1 and CDR2 (germline): SGHAT, FQNNGV. CDR3 in DNA: TGTGCCAGCAGCTTGCGGACAGGGGGCTGGGAAAGGGCCGGGGAGCTGTTTTTT. This codes for CASSLRTGGWERAGELFF.

In DNA form, the CDR3 reads TGTGCCAGTAGTATCCGACTAGCGGGAGAGGGAACAGATACGCAGTATTTT. Translation: CASSIRLAGEGTDTQYF. V is TRBV19 and J is TRBJ2-3, with 12 bases that match TRBD2. CDR3 size: 17 residues. The germline CDR1 and CDR2 sequences are LNHDA and SQIVND (reference sequence). The V gene end was trimmed by 3 bases and the J gene end by 3 bases; junction bases not matched to a gene: 7.

V is TRBV5-1 and J is TRBJ2-7; TRBD1 aligns across 7 bases. Looked up from germline, CDR1 is SGHRS and CDR2 is YFSETQ. J was trimmed by 7 bases and V by 4 bases; bases with no gene match: 11. This CDR3 has 14 residues. DNA for the CDR3: TGCGCCAGCAGCACCGATGGGACAGATACAGAGCAGTACTTC. This codes for CASSTDGTDTEQYF.

Many counts were recorded for this clone. The rearrangement uses TRBV2 and TRBJ2-1, with 7 bases identical to TRBD1. V lost 8 bases and J lost 5; bases outside the gene matches: 6. The CDR3 length is 13 residues. The germline V gene encodes CDR1 SNHLY and CDR2 FYNNEI. Here the CDR3 reads CASWSDRNNEQFF. The CDR3 DNA follows: TGTGCCAGCTGGTCGGACAGGAACAATGAGCAGTTCTTC. The variable domain in full, with the rest retrieved from reference TRBV2 and TRBJ2-1, is EPEVTQTPSHQVTQMGQEVILRCVPISNHLYFYWYRQILGQKVEFLVSFYNNEISEKSEIFDDQFSVERPDGSNFTLKIRSTKLEDSAMYFCASWSDRNNEQFFGPGTRLTVL.

The chain carries TRBV9 and TRBJ2-2, with D perhaps TRBD2 (6 bases). Trimming took off 3 bases at V and 4 bases at J, with 7 bases between the two ends. This CDR3 comprises 13 residues. Germline-derived CDR1 and CDR2 are SGDLS and YYNGEE. The CDR3: CASSAGVTGELFF. CDR3 DNA sequence: TGTGCCAGCAGCGCGGGGGTCACCGGGGAGCTGTTTTTT.

The chain joins TRBV30 to TRBJ1-3, with D perhaps matching TRBD1 (6 bases). Trimming took off 2 bases at V and 0 bases at J, with 20 bases between the two ends. This CDR3 contains 18 residues. Germline V gene sequence: CDR1 GTSNPN, CDR2 SVGIG (reference sequence). The CDR3 sequence: CAWSRGGFGAFSGNTIYF. CDR3 nucleotides: TGTGCCTGGAGTCGGGGGGGCTTCGGTGCCTTCTCTGGAAACACCATATATTTT.

The chain joins TRBV7-9 to TRBJ1-2, with D perhaps matching TRBD1 (5 bases). V lost 7 bases and J lost 2, with 17 bases in between. Germline assignment: CDR1 SEHNR and CDR2 FQNEAQ (reference sequence). There are 15 residues in the CDR3. The CDR3 bases are TGTGCCAGCACAGAGGGGAGGGAGGGCAACTATGGCTACACCTTC. This encodes CASTEGREGNYGYTF.

This clone was counted once. J is TRBJ2-5 and V is TRBV15; no clear D. The CDR3 contains 14 residues. In germline, CDR1 is LNHNV, CDR2 YYDKDF (reference sequence). The germline V and J ends were trimmed by 2 bases and 2 bases, with 9 bases remaining between them. This CDR3 is CATSRWATQETQYF. The CDR3 coding sequence is TGTGCCACCAGCAGATGGGCCACTCAAGAGACCCAGTACTTC.

The V gene is TRBV11-2, the J gene TRBJ2-5; D call uncertain. The CDR3 extends over 13 amino acids. V lost 1 base, J lost 1 base, and 4 bases lay in between. Germline loops: CDR1 SGHAT, CDR2 FQNNGV. CDR3 DNA: TGTGCCAGCAGCTTAGGCGGCCAAGAGACCCAGTACTTC. Its translation is CASSLGGQETQYF.

This chain links TRBV29-1 with TRBJ1-2; the match to TRBD1 covers 9 bases. The CDR3 contains 16 residues. V trimming: 1 base; J trimming: 6 bases; junction bases outside the gene matches: 12. Germline V CDR1 and CDR2: SQVTM, ANQGSEA. The DNA for the CDR3 is TGCAGCGTTGAAGTCTTGAGGACAGGGGAATCTGATGGCTACACCTTC. Translated, it gives CSVEVLRTGESDGYTF.